This T cell receptor (beta chain) was obtained from a study of blood T cells in healthy people across ages. The use of a sample-barcoded 5' primer and a J-beta primer mix characterized a second PCR of roughly 7 to 12 cycles. MiXCR was run by TCRdb on the 5' RACE reads, yielding one entry per CDR3 protein. Among approximately 830,000 distinct CDR3 sequences listed, under 80% were seen once. Healthy Caucasians from Russia aged roughly 6 to 95 served as donors. Collection of around 9.3 milliliters of peripheral blood was performed for each donor. Germline values: CDR1 SGHTA, CDR2 FQGNSA. There are 13 residues in the CDR3. Trimming at V came to 5 bases and at J to 9 bases, leaving 5 bases not matched to a gene.

The origin of this receptor is a man between 25 and 39 years old in good health. The sample comprised blood. J is TRBJ2-1 and V is TRBV7-2; 9 bases align to TRBD1. CDR3 nucleotide sequence: TGTGCCAGCAGCCGACAGGGGGAAGGTGAGCAGTTCTTC. This encodes CASSRQGEGEQFF.